A single sample gave rise to the 14 T cell receptor beta chains below, sequenced in a study of technical replicates of blood from several donors. Repertoires were generated with immunoSEQ multiplex PCR, while TCRdb's copy carries only in-frame clones and drops some. The table has about 70,000 clones, about 96% seen once. The sequencing input was T cells isolated from PBMCs. The receptor set was obtained from a human donor in good health.

This rearrangement joins TRBV19 to TRBJ2-5, with TRBD2 matching over 7 bases. Germline V gene sequence: CDR1 LNHDA, CDR2 SQIVND (reference sequence). The CDR3 loop spans 14 amino acids. J was trimmed by 5 bases and V by 4 bases; bases with no gene match: 7. CDR3 in amino acids: CASSTGTIKETQYF. DNA of the CDR3: TGTGCCAGTAGTACCGGGACTATTAAGGAGACCCAGTACTTC.

The rearrangement joins TRBV10-3 to TRBJ2-2, with TRBD1 as a possible D gene (6 bases). Germline assignment: CDR1 ENHRY and CDR2 SYGVKD. The CDR3 runs to 14 residues. V lost 7 bases and J 0 bases, leaving 9 bases between the germline ends. The CDR3 here is CAIKGDPNTGELFF. The CDR3 nucleotides are TGTGCCATCAAGGGGGATCCGAACACCGGGGAGCTGTTTTTT.

The chain is built from TRBV13 and TRBJ2-1; 10 nucleotides match TRBD2. The germline CDR1 and CDR2 sequences are PRHDT and FYEKMQ (reference sequence). The CDR3 spans 15 residues. The ends lost 1 base at V and 6 bases at J; junction bases unmatched: 3. The CDR3 bases are TGTGCCAGCAGCTTAGTAGCGGGAGGTATCAATGAGCAGTTCTTC. Its translation is CASSLVAGGINEQFF.

The chain uses TRBV7-6 and TRBJ2-7; D perhaps matches TRBD2 (6 bases). Trimming cost V 5 bases and J 3 bases, with 14 bases left between them. The CDR3 covers 14 residues. CDR1 and CDR2 from the germline V gene are SGHVS and FNYEAQ. The CDR3 sequence is CASSDTPGGYEQYF. CDR3 nucleotide sequence: TGTGCCAGCAGCGACACTCCCGGGGGCTACGAGCAGTACTTC.

This clone was recorded once. This sequence joins TRBV4-1 and TRBJ1-5; 8 nucleotides match TRBD1. J lost 4 bases, V lost 3 bases, and 5 bases had no gene match. The germline gives CDR1 MGHRA, CDR2 YSYEKL. CDR3 length: 15 amino acids. The CDR3 DNA follows: TGCGCCAGCAGCCATCGGACAGGGTCAAATCAGCCCCAGCATTTT. It specifies CASSHRTGSNQPQHF.

The gene calls are TRBV2 and TRBJ2-7, with 7 bases that match TRBD1. This CDR3 has 16 amino acids. V dropped 8 bases and J dropped 0; count of bases not matched to a gene: 13. Germline CDR1 and CDR2: SNHLY and FYNNEI. CDR3 in DNA: TGTGCCAGCGGAAGGTTCACGGACAGGATCTCCTACGAGCAGTACTTC. Translating it yields CASGRFTDRISYEQYF.

Here the CDR3 reads CASSLPGLGADEQFF. CDR3 bases: TGTGCCAGCAGCTTACCGGGACTAGGAGCAGATGAGCAGTTCTTC. The chain recombines TRBV7-6 with TRBJ2-1; the match to TRBD2 covers 8 bases. Trimming took 2 bases from V and 8 from J; bases not matched to a gene: 8. The CDR3 runs 15 residues. Per the germline V gene, CDR1 is SGHVS and CDR2 is FNYEAQ.

The CDR3 sequence: CAISESTRGLQETQYF. As DNA, the CDR3 is TGTGCCATCAGTGAGTCGACTCGGGGGTTACAAGAGACCCAGTACTTC. The chain couples TRBV10-3 to TRBJ2-5, with D perhaps TRBD2 (6 bases). The V gene lost 0 bases and the J gene lost 2 bases, with 13 bases spanning the gap. In germline, CDR1 is ENHRY, CDR2 SYGVKD. The CDR3 contains 16 residues.

The chain carries TRBV30 and TRBJ2-3; 8 bases agree with TRBD1. The CDR3 consists of 15 residues. Germline V gives CDR1 GTSNPN, CDR2 SVGIG (reference sequence). V lost 2 bases, J lost 3 bases, and 7 bases stayed unmatched. CDR3 protein: CAWSPGGLVTDTQYF. The CDR3 nucleotides read TGTGCCTGGAGTCCAGGGGGCTTAGTTACAGATACGCAGTATTTT.

This clone has a single count. The chain is built from TRBV28 and TRBJ2-1, with unresolved D. The length of the CDR3 is 12 residues. Deletions cut 4 bases from V and 3 bases from J, with 4 bases between. Germline V CDR1 and CDR2: MDHEN, SYDVKM. This CDR3 reads CASSSIYNEQFF. The DNA for the CDR3 is TGTGCCAGCAGTTCAATCTACAATGAGCAGTTCTTC.

V usage is TRBV5-6 and J usage is TRBJ2-1; 10 bases are a match to TRBD2. CDR1 SGHDT and CDR2 YYEEEE come from the germline V gene. V was clipped by 4 bases and J by 4 bases; unmatched bases: 14. The CDR3 spans 18 residues. The CDR3 is CASSPAVKREGRYNEQFF. CDR3 DNA sequence: TGTGCCAGCAGCCCTGCGGTCAAGCGGGAGGGCCGGTACAATGAGCAGTTCTTC.

This rearrangement joins TRBV2 to TRBJ2-6; 7 bases are a match to TRBD1. This CDR3 has 16 residues. Germline V gene lookup returns CDR1 SNHLY and CDR2 FYNNEI. V trimming: 7 bases; J trimming: 4 bases; junction bases outside the gene matches: 10. The CDR3, as DNA: TGTGCCAGCAACGGACAGGCCGGCGTCGGGGCCAACGTCCTGACTTTC. Amino acids: CASNGQAGVGANVLTF.

This clone was seen only once. The V gene is TRBV14, the J gene TRBJ1-5; 7 bases are a match to TRBD1. CDR1 is SGHDN, CDR2 FVKESK, per germline. Germline trimming cut 1 base from V and 4 bases from J; bases unmatched to any gene: 7. CDR3 size: 16 residues. CDR3 DNA sequence: TGTGCCAGCAGCCAAGGGTCAGGGGGATTAAATCAGCCCCAGCATTTT. This gives the protein CASSQGSGGLNQPQHF.

This clone was seen just once. The chain links TRBV18 to TRBJ2-1; 7 bases are a match to TRBD2. J gave up 15 bases and V 3 bases, and 14 bases lay outside the gene matches. The length of the CDR3 is 14 residues. In germline, CDR1 is KGHSH, CDR2 LQKENI. The CDR3 loop is CASSPGRLADLRFF. As DNA, the CDR3 is TGTGCCAGCTCACCGGGTCGACTAGCAGACCTAAGGTTCTTC.